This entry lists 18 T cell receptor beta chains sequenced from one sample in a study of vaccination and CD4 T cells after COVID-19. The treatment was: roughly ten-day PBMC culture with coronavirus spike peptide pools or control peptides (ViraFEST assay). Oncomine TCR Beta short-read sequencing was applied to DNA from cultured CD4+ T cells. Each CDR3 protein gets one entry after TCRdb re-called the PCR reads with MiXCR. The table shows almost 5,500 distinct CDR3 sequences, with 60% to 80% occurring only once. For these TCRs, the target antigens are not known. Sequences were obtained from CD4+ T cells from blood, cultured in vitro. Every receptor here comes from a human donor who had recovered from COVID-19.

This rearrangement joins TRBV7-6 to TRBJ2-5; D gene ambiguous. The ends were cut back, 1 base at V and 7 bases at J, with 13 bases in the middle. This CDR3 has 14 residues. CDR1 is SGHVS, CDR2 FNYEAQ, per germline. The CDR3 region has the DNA TGTGCCAGCAGCTTAGGACTTTCGTTCGGGACCCAGTACTTC. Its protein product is CASSLGLSFGTQYF.

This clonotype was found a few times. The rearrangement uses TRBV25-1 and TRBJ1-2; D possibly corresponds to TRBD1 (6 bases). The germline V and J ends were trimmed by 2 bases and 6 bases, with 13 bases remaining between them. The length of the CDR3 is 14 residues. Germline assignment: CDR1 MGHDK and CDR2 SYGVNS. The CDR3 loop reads CASSEGGALNGYTF. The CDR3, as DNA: TGTGCCAGCAGTGAAGGGGGGGCCCTCAATGGCTACACCTTC.

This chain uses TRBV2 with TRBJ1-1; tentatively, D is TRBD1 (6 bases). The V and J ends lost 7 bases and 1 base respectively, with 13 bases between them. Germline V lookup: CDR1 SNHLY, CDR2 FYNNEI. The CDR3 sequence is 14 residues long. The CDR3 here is CASTWDISNTEAFF. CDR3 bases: TGTGCCAGCACCTGGGACATCTCGAACACTGAAGCTTTCTTT.

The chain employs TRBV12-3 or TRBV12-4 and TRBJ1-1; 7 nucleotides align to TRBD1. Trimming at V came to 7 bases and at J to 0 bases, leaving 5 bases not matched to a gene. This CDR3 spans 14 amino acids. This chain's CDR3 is CASTTDRVNTEAFF. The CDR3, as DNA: TGTGCCAGCACCACAGACAGGGTGAACACTGAAGCTTTCTTT.

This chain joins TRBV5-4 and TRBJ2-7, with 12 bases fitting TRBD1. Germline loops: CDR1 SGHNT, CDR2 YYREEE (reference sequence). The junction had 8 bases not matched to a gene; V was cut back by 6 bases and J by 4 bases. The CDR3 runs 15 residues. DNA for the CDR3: TGTGCCAGCACCCCCGGGACAGGGGGCTCTTACGAGCAGTACTTC. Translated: CASTPGTGGSYEQYF.

The CDR3 DNA reads TGTGCCAGCACGGGGACTAGCGGGAGTGGCACAGATACGCAGTATTTT. Its protein is CASTGTSGSGTDTQYF. The chain joins TRBV28 to TRBJ2-3, with 14 bases that match TRBD2. The CDR3 length is 16 residues. Germline V CDR1 and CDR2: MDHEN, SYDVKM. Trimming removed 7 bases from V and 1 base from J; junction bases left unmatched: 4.

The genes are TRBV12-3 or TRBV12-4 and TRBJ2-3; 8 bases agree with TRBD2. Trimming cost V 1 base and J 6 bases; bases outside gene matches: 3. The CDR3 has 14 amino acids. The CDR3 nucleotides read TGTGCCAGCAGTTTAGGACTAGCGTTTGATACGCAGTATTTT. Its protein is CASSLGLAFDTQYF.

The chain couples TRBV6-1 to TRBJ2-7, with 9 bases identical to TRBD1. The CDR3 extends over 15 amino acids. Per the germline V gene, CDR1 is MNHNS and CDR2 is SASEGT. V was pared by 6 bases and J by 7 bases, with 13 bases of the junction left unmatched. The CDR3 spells CASSHGNRGLGEQYF. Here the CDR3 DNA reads TGTGCCAGCAGCCACGGGAACAGGGGGCTCGGGGAGCAGTACTTC.

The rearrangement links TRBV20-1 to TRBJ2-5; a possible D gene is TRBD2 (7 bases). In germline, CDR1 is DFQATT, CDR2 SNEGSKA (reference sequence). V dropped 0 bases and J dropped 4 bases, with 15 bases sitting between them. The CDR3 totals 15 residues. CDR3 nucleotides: TGCAGTGCTAGAGATCCGCGGGGGCCGGGAGAGACCCAGTACTTC. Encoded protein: CSARDPRGPGETQYF.

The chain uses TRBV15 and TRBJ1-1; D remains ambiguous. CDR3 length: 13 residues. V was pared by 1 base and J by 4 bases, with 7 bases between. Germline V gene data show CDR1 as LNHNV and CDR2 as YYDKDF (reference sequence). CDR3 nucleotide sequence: TGTGCCACCAGCAGAGTCGTCGGCACTGAAGCTTTCTTT. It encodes CATSRVVGTEAFF.

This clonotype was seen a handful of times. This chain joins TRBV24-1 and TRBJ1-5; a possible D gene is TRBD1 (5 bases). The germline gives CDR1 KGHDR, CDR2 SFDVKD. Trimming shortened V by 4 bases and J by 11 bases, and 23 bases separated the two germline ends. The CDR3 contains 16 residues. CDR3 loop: CATSDLPGSSLKAQHF. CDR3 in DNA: TGTGCCACCAGTGACCTACCAGGGTCCTCTTTGAAGGCCCAGCATTTT.

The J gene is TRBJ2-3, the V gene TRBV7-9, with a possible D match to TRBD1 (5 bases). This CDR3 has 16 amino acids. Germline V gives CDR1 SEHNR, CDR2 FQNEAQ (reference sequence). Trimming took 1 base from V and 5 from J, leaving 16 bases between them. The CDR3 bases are TGTGCCAGCAGCTTAGTAGTTGGGCAGGGCCTAGATACGCAGTATTTT. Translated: CASSLVVGQGLDTQYF.

CDR3 nucleotides: TGTGCCAGCAGTCCCCGATCCGGGACAGGGGCGAATTCACCCCTCCACTTT. Its protein product is CASSPRSGTGANSPLHF. The rearrangement links TRBV27 to TRBJ1-6; 10 nucleotides agree with TRBD1. The CDR3 covers 17 residues. Germline values: CDR1 MNHEY, CDR2 SMNVEV (reference sequence). Losses at the gene ends were 5 bases for V and 7 bases for J; bases not matched to a gene: 11.

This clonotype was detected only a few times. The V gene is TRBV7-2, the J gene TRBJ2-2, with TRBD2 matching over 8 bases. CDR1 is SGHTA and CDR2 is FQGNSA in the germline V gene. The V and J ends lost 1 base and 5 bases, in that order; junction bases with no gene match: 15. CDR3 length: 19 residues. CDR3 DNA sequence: TGTGCCAGCAGCTTAGTCCGGGGGTGGGCGGGGGGCCGTACCGGGGAGCTGTTTTTT. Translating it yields CASSLVRGWAGGRTGELFF. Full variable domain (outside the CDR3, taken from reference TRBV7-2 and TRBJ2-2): GAGVSQSPSNKVTEKGKDVELRCDPISGHTALYWYRQSLGQGLEFLIYFQGNSAPDKSGLPSDRFSAERTGGSVSTLTIQRTQQEDSAVYLCASSLVRGWAGGRTGELFFGEGSRLTVL.

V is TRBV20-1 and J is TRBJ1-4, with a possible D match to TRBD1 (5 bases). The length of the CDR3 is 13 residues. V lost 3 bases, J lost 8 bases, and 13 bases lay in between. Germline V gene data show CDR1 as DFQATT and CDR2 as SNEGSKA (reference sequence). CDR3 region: CSASTGVREKLFF. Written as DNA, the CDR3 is TGCAGTGCTAGTACAGGAGTAAGGGAAAAACTGTTTTTT.

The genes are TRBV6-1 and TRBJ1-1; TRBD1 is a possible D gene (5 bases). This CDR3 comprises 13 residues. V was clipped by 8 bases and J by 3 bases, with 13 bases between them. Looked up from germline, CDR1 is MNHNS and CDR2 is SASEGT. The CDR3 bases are TGTGCCAGCGGGGCTGGGACGCACACTGAAGCTTTCTTT. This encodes CASGAGTHTEAFF.

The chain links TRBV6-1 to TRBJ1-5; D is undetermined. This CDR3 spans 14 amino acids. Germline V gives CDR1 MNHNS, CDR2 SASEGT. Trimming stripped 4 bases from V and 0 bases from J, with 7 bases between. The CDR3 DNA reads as TGTGCCAGCAGTGGCATACCTAGCAATCAGCCCCAGCATTTT. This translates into CASSGIPSNQPQHF.

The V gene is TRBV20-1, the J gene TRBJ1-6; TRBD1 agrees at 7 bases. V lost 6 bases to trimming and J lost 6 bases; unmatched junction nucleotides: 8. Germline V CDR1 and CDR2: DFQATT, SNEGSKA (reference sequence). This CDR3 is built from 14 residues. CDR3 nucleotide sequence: TGCAGTGCCCAATCGACAGGGAGTAATTCACCCCTCCACTTT. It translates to CSAQSTGSNSPLHF.